The TCR beta chain under discussion was sequenced for a study of T-cell memory formation after mild COVID-19. Turning to this clonotype: Its target is unknown.

The germline gives CDR1 SGDLS, CDR2 YYNGEE. V trimming: 0 bases; J trimming: 0 bases; junction bases outside the gene matches: 5. The CDR3 runs to 18 residues. TCRdb ran MiXCR on the 5' RACE reads and lists one entry per CDR3 protein. The top ten hold 2% to 2.5% of the sample, which has roughly 240,000 distinct CDR3 sequences, 15% seen once. Study conclusions and caveats: Day 15 to 85 contracting clones showed balanced CD4/CD8; later expanders leaned CD4+.

The sequencing input was PBMCs or a T cell subset sorted from them (not recorded which). This clonotype was sampled from an adult woman who had mild COVID-19 (a few samples of this study predate the infection). Cell type and time point are not known. The chain combines TRBV9 with TRBJ2-6, with 8 bases fitting TRBD2. CDR3 DNA sequence: TGTGCCAGCAGCGTAGCTGGGACTAGAAACTCTGGGGCCAACGTCCTGACTTTC. It is translated as CASSVAGTRNSGANVLTF.